This TCR beta chain was recovered during a study of long-term antiretroviral therapy in people with HIV (dated 2022 in TCRdb). Describing the broader study: The earliest samples were collected about a decade before the 2015 WHO recommendation for immediate ART, when ART was typically delayed until CD4 counts fell. This retrospective serial study examined whether starting ART and sustained HIV suppression were associated with changes in the composition and diversity of the TRB repertoire in peripheral blood. From 25 to 30 adults with confirmed HIV infection, the cohort provided approximately 190 cryopreserved PBMC samples, gathered serially across a mean of approximately six years (range 1-12). Among the 25 to 30 participants with HIV, approximately 10 were female. No cross-contamination during QIAcube processing turned up in test extractions that ran a monoclonal T-cell line alongside 33 polyclonal samples. Study-level results and caveats: Compared with controls, HIV repertoires had narrower CDR3 length ranges, and the network structure pointed to an antigen-experienced repertoire that shifted only slightly toward naive after ART. Because PBMC availability was limited, only the TCR beta chain was sequenced, with no alpha chain pairing. No data were available on ART adherence, viral resistance or therapy changes, limiting inferences about post-ART repertoire changes. Expanded TRB clones identified before ART initiation dominated the repertoire across all time points, though the dominance fluctuated and decreased in many PLHIV after ART. The samples span the years 2004 to 2017, and the ART regimens used at that time may not be as effective as current regimens. Starting ART was linked to a significant rise in TRB diversity, yet even with long-term ART the diversity remained significantly lower than in transplant donor controls. Because pre-ART samples had limited cell numbers, unsorted PBMC were profiled rather than sorted CD4+ and CD8+ T cells.

Sequences MNHNS (CDR1) and SASEGT (CDR2) are obtained from the germline V gene. Including the terminal cysteine and phenylalanine, the CDR3 comprises 15 residues. The entry retains the CDR3 DNA only, 45 bases that are in frame from base 1. V loses 1 base, J loses 6 bases, and the germline ends lie 16 bases apart. Inclusion was restricted to participants for whom at least one PBMC sample before ART initiation and at least two post-ART samples were available. All participants with HIV were treated in the United States of America. Cryopreserved samples of about 0.9-11 million PBMC were thawed and washed before DNA extraction. At the time of the earliest PBMC sample for each participant with HIV, ages ranged from about 20 to 55 years. Per participant, PBMC samples came from 1-4 timepoints prior to ART initiation and 2-8 timepoints following ART initiation, for a median of 7 samples. For every participant, serial HIV viral load, CD4+ T-cell count, ART history and demographic data were obtained. Genomic DNA was extracted from unsorted PBMC with a Qiagen kit on a QIAcube, with processing performed in batches of 12 samples.

Sequencing of the TRB variable region was done with the immunoSEQ hsTCRB v3.0 assay at survey level resolution. The target sequencing depth for TRB was about 40,000-55,000 T-cell genomes per sample. An Illumina MiSeq with a v3 150-cycle kit was used to sequence the pooled TRB libraries. The study's processing was this. Analysis of repertoires was carried out in R inside a reproducible Nextflow workflow spanning QC, data transformation and analysis. Custom analyses were implemented in LymphoSeq2, an R package for AIRR-Seq data exploration. A handful of samples that produced fewer than 5000 total TRB sequences were removed, so some 180 HIV repertoires were analyzed. Among the 180 to 200 HIV repertoires that were kept, 59 were collected before ART initiation and more than 120 were collected after ART initiation. Repertoires were downsampled to 5000 TRB nucleotide sequences, and summary statistics were averaged over 100 downsampling iterations. TRB sequences were retained for analysis only if CDR3 regions of at least seven amino acids were present. Diversity was measured with a Shannon entropy-derived clonality score and the Gini coefficient. Repertoire networks linked the top 5000 CDR3 amino acid sequences whenever two sequences differed by an edit distance of one. GLIPH2 predicted antigen specificity groups and MHC restriction for TRB CDR3 amino acid sequences. Known CMV, EBV, HIV or tissue antigen associations were flagged by matching CDR3 amino acid sequences against VDJdb and McPAS-TCR. Pre-ART, post-ART and control groups were compared with Wilcoxon signed-rank tests and Holm-Bonferroni correction. Here the immuneACCESS table is served through TCRdb, limited to in-frame sequences with V and J called. Missing clones are a known gap in these copies; in checked studies unresolved V genes cover under half, and the rest lacks a known reason. D and trimming were read from the DNA, whereas the V and J calls and clone size are those reported in that table. The sample yields 20,000 to 25,000 clones; about 89% were counted once. The ten largest clones capture about 3.3% of the sample.

About this clone itself: There is no known antigen for this receptor. Base qualities are not provided; no much larger clone lies one nucleotide away.

The rearrangement joined TRBV6-1 to TRBJ2-7; the D segment could be TRBD1, given 6 matching bases. This sequence was found in a woman aged 45-59 years with HIV. Sample: unsorted PBMCs, taken 2.6 years after starting antiretroviral therapy. The CDR3 region reads CASSEGPLTGFEQYF. The DNA sequence follows: TGTGCCAGCAGTGAAGGCCCTCTCACAGGGTTCGAGCAGTACTTC.